This T cell receptor (beta chain) comes out of a study of technical replicates of blood from a few donors. Measured with immunoSEQ multiplex PCR; TCRdb has only the in-frame clones, and not every one. The sample records approximately 87,000 clones, roughly 94% being singletons. Germline CDR1 reads MGHRA; CDR2 reads YSYEKL. The CDR3 totals 14 residues. Trimming removed 1 base from V and 3 bases from J, with 10 bases in between. The sequencing input was T cells isolated from PBMCs. This receptor was identified in a human donor in good health. The J gene is TRBJ2-7, the V gene TRBV4-1, with D possibly being TRBD1 (6 bases). CDR3 region: CASSQVYRDYEQYF. DNA of the CDR3: TGCGCCAGCAGCCAAGTTTACAGGGACTACGAGCAGTACTTC.